These 23 T cell receptor beta chains were all obtained from the same sample, sequenced in a study of shared clonotypes between healthy human individuals. Repertoires were generated with immunoSEQ multiplex PCR, while TCRdb's copy carries only in-frame clones and drops some. The sample shows a few million clones, more than 80% of them seen only once. Material: naive CD4+ T cells sorted from blood. The sample's subset: CD45RA+ positively selected. The receptors were sampled from a man between 18 and 35 years old in good health.

The chain uses TRBV5-1 and TRBJ1-4, with 9 bases lining up with TRBD1. This CDR3 is built from 15 residues. V lost 5 bases to trimming and J lost 3 bases; unmatched junction nucleotides: 5. Looked up from germline, CDR1 is SGHRS and CDR2 is YFSETQ. For the CDR3, the DNA is TGCGCCAGCAGGGGACAGGGTGCGGCTAATGAAAAACTGTTTTTT. Translation: CASRGQGAANEKLFF.

J is TRBJ2-7 and V is TRBV6-1; 11 bases fit TRBD2. Unmatched junction bases numbered 10, after V lost 7 bases and J lost 8 bases. Germline CDR1 MNHNS, CDR2 SASEGT. The CDR3 has 14 residues. This CDR3 reads CASIVGLAGGKQYF. CDR3 coding DNA: TGTGCCAGCATCGTAGGACTAGCGGGCGGGAAGCAGTACTTC.

J is TRBJ2-7 and V is TRBV6-1; TRBD1 might be the D (6 bases). The CDR3 is 14 residues long. V gave up 4 bases and J gave up 5 bases, with 15 bases separating them. Germline V gives CDR1 MNHNS, CDR2 SASEGT. As DNA, the CDR3 is TGTGCCAGCAGTGTACAGGGTTTTGAAAACGAGCAGTACTTC. Amino acid sequence: CASSVQGFENEQYF.

The chain has TRBV5-1 and TRBJ2-3; 8 nucleotides agree with TRBD2. In germline, CDR1 is SGHRS, CDR2 YFSETQ. The trim removed 4 bases at V and 5 bases at J, leaving 9 bases unmatched. This CDR3 has 15 amino acids. CDR3 protein: CASSASVSGGDTQYF. CDR3 coding DNA: TGCGCCAGCAGCGCAAGTGTCAGCGGGGGAGATACGCAGTATTTT.

The V and J genes are TRBV7-2 and TRBJ1-6; 8 bases match TRBD1. The CDR3 is 14 amino acids. V was pared by 4 bases and J by 8 bases, with 4 bases of the junction left unmatched. CDR1 SGHTA and CDR2 FQGNSA come from the germline V gene. CDR3 sequence: CASSSRTGHSPLHF. The CDR3 region has the DNA TGTGCCAGCAGCTCGCGGACAGGGCATTCACCCCTCCACTTT.

The genes are TRBV30 and TRBJ1-2; possible D gene TRBD1, 5 bases. V was clipped by 2 bases and J by 7 bases, with 14 bases between them. This CDR3 contains 13 residues. The V gene's germline CDR1 is GTSNPN and CDR2 SVGIG (reference sequence). For the CDR3, the DNA is TGTGCCTGGAGTTTATTGGACATTTCTGGCTACACCTTC. Protein product: CAWSLLDISGYTF.

The chain combines TRBV27 with TRBJ2-1, with a possible D match to TRBD1 (5 bases). V was clipped by 7 bases and J by 6 bases, with 10 bases between them. CDR3 length equals 12 residues. Germline CDR1 MNHEY, CDR2 SMNVEV (reference sequence). The CDR3 DNA follows: TGTGCCAGCAAAGCTAGGGGCAATGAGCAGTTCTTC. Protein: CASKARGNEQFF.

The chain has TRBV29-1 and TRBJ1-1; D unresolved. The germline V and J ends were trimmed by 4 bases and 8 bases, with 11 bases remaining between them. The CDR3 is made up of 11 amino acids. Germline CDR1 is SQVTM and CDR2 is ANQGSEA. The CDR3 DNA reads as TGCAGCGTTGCCTATACCAGGGAAGCTTTCTTT. Amino acids: CSVAYTREAFF.

In its sample, this clone was seen once. In DNA form, the CDR3 reads TGTGCCAGTAGTCCGAGCAGCGGCAATCAGCCCCAGCATTTT. Translating it yields CASSPSSGNQPQHF. V usage is TRBV9 and J usage is TRBJ1-5; D unresolved. Trimming removed 8 bases at V and 2 bases at J, with 14 bases between. The CDR3 length is 14 residues. Per germline, CDR1 SGDLS and CDR2 YYNGEE.

As DNA, the CDR3 is TGTGCCAGCAGAACCATCCGGGACGGCAATGAGCAGTTCTTC. It yields the protein CASRTIRDGNEQFF. The chain is built from TRBV11-2 and TRBJ2-1; D tentatively fits TRBD1 or TRBD2 (5 bases each). Germline CDR1 is SGHAT and CDR2 is FQNNGV. V lost 6 bases, J lost 6 bases, and 15 bases lay in between. This CDR3 contains 14 residues.

Remarks on this clone: Within the sample, other DNA sequences also encode this same CDR3. The chain joins TRBV30 to TRBJ2-7; D is unresolved. Germline lookup yields CDR1 GTSNPN and CDR2 SVGIG (reference sequence). This CDR3 has 11 residues. V gave up 0 bases and J gave up 7 bases, with 7 bases separating them. DNA of the CDR3: TGTGCCTGGAGTGTCGTCAGGGAGCAGTACTTC. Translating it yields CAWSVVREQYF.

The chain employs TRBV5-4 and TRBJ2-1, with 10 bases identical to TRBD1. The CDR3 covers 17 residues. J lost 9 bases, V lost 4 bases, and 16 bases had no gene match. CDR1 SGHNT and CDR2 YYREEE come from the germline V gene (reference sequence). Here the CDR3 reads CASSPPGQGTLVGEQFF. CDR3 DNA: TGTGCCAGCAGCCCGCCGGGACAGGGGACTTTGGTTGGTGAGCAGTTCTTC.

The V and J genes are TRBV7-9 and TRBJ2-5; 10 bases map to TRBD2. The germline gives CDR1 SEHNR, CDR2 FQNEAQ (reference sequence). V lost 5 bases and J lost 5; bases outside the gene matches: 11. This CDR3 region has 16 residues. DNA for the CDR3: TGTGCCAGCAGCACATACAGCGGGGGGGCCCAGGAGACCCAGTACTTC. This encodes CASSTYSGGAQETQYF.

This chain joins TRBV9 and TRBJ2-2; D is uncertain. Germline V gene data show CDR1 as SGDLS and CDR2 as YYNGEE. Trimming took off 7 bases at V and 8 bases at J, with 6 bases between the two ends. The CDR3 is 10 residues long. For the CDR3, the DNA is TGTGCCAGCGGGGTAGGGGAGCTGTTTTTT. This codes for CASGVGELFF. The variable domain in full, completed from reference TRBV9 and TRBJ2-2, reads DSGVTQTPKHLITATGQRVTLRCSPRSGDLSVYWYQQSLDQGLQFLIQYYNGEERAKGNILERFSAQQFPDLHSELNLSSLELGDSALYFCASGVGELFFGEGSRLTVL.

CDR3 in DNA: TGTGCCATCAGTGGGGGGGTCCCCTACAATGAGCAGTTCTTC. Translating it yields CAISGGVPYNEQFF. The chain recombines TRBV10-3 with TRBJ2-1; a weak D match, TRBD2 (6 bases). The CDR3 loop spans 14 amino acids. V was pared by 4 bases and J by 2 bases, with 9 bases between. Germline V CDR1 and CDR2: ENHRY, SYGVKD.

V gene TRBV5-1 combines with J gene TRBJ2-7, with D maybe TRBD1 (6 bases). V was trimmed by 3 bases and J by 6 bases, leaving 16 bases between them. From germline, CDR1 is SGHRS and CDR2 YFSETQ. The CDR3 loop spans 14 amino acids. The CDR3 bases are TGCGCCAGCAGCTCAAAGACACAGGGTTTCGAGCAGTACTTC. This encodes CASSSKTQGFEQYF.

A remark on this clone: Distinct nucleotide sequences in the sample also encode this CDR3. The V and J genes are TRBV2 and TRBJ1-4; the D is unclear. The CDR3 contains 13 residues. Trimming removed 6 bases at V and 4 bases at J, with 9 bases between. The germline V gene has CDR1 SNHLY and CDR2 FYNNEI. DNA for the CDR3: TGTGCCAGCAGGGCAGAACATAATGAAAAACTGTTTTTT. Amino acids: CASRAEHNEKLFF.

Here the CDR3 DNA reads TGCAGCCTACGCCAGGGGAAGGAGGGCCAAGAGACCCAGTACTTC. This translates into CSLRQGKEGQETQYF. This chain connects TRBV29-1 to TRBJ2-5, with D possibly being TRBD1 or TRBD2 (6 bases each). The CDR3 sequence is 15 residues long. Germline assignment: CDR1 SQVTM and CDR2 ANQGSEA. V lost 8 bases and J lost 1, with 20 bases in between.

This chain connects TRBV4-3 to TRBJ2-1, with D uncertain. The CDR3 loop spans 15 amino acids. The V end lost 5 bases, the J end lost 6 bases, and 17 bases lay between the germline ends. Germline lookup yields CDR1 LGHNA and CDR2 YSLEER. The CDR3 bases are TGCGCCAGCAGCGGGTCACGACAAAACCGCAATGAGCAGTTCTTC. Protein sequence: CASSGSRQNRNEQFF.

This clone appeared a single time. V and J are TRBV4-1 and TRBJ1-6; D not certain. This CDR3 contains 18 residues. The ends were cut back, 0 bases at V and 7 bases at J, with 19 bases in the middle. Germline V lookup: CDR1 MGHRA, CDR2 YSYEKL. CDR3: CASSQDRASMLQNSPLHF. CDR3 nucleotides: TGCGCCAGCAGCCAAGATCGAGCGTCGATGTTGCAGAATTCACCCCTCCACTTT.

This chain uses TRBV6-1 with TRBJ2-2; D remains unclear. Per the germline V gene, CDR1 is MNHNS and CDR2 is SASEGT. V was pared by 7 bases and J by 1 base, with 10 bases between. This CDR3 spans 14 amino acids. The CDR3 nucleotides are TGTGCCAGCAAAGCCGGTCGGAACACCGGGGAGCTGTTTTTT. Translating gives CASKAGRNTGELFF.

A single count supports this clone. This rearrangement joins TRBV2 to TRBJ1-2; 9 nucleotides agree with TRBD1. V shed 5 bases, J shed 4 bases, and the junction held 5 bases outside the gene matches. The CDR3 runs to 14 residues. Per the germline V gene, CDR1 is SNHLY and CDR2 is FYNNEI. The CDR3 DNA follows: TGTGCCAGCAGTCAACAGGGGGCGGGCTATGGCTACACCTTC. This codes for CASSQQGAGYGYTF.

The chain links TRBV9 to TRBJ2-3; 9 positions match TRBD1. The CDR3 has 16 residues. J lost 3 bases, V lost 2 bases, and 7 bases had no gene match. The germline V gene encodes CDR1 SGDLS and CDR2 YYNGEE. The CDR3 reads CASSVLGTGWTDTQYF. DNA of the CDR3: TGTGCCAGCAGCGTTCTCGGGACAGGGTGGACAGATACGCAGTATTTT.